This T cell receptor (beta chain) came from a study of OX40 agonist ivuxolimab in advanced cancers. As for the study in general: Allowance was made for prior anti-PD-1, anti-PD-L1 or anti-CTLA-4 therapy, and 40% to 45% had some.

The method was immunoSEQ multiplex PCR; TCRdb's version includes in-frame clones alone and lacks a portion of them. The data hold tens of thousands of clones, with about 86% observed a single time. Study-level points and caveats: Within 6 weeks, CD4+ and CD8+ blood T cells expanded clonally at 0.1 to 3.0 mg/kg.

Regarding this clone: What it binds is unknown.

The CDR3 is made up of 15 amino acids. Trimming at V came to 0 bases and at J to 5 bases, leaving 7 bases not matched to a gene. The germline gives CDR1 SGHDT, CDR2 YYEEEE. Autoimmune disease history or systemic immunosuppression disqualified patients. The receptor was isolated from an adult with an advanced solid tumor such as melanoma, head and neck, liver or kidney cancer. Sequenced material: CD4+ or CD8+ T cells sorted from blood, taken in a trial of the OX40 agonist ivuxolimab. The chain has TRBV5-6 and TRBJ1-2, with 7 bases fitting TRBD1. The CDR3 protein is CASSLDVQGGYGYTF. The CDR3, as DNA: TGTGCCAGCAGCTTGGATGTTCAGGGGGGATATGGCTACACCTTC.